The 29 T cell receptor beta chains given below trace back to one sample, sequenced in a study of blood T cell repertoires in COVID-19 (dated by TCRdb to 2019 to 2021). Libraries were built with the immunoSEQ multiplex PCR assay. Entries here come from immuneACCESS through TCRdb and include only in-frame sequences with V and J called. Some clones fail to appear in such tables; in the studies checked, an unresolved V gene covers under half of the shortfall, and the cause of the remainder is unknown. Counted in this sample were some 300,000 clones; about 90% of them appeared once. The ten most abundant clones make up 6.3% of the sample. The specimen was peripheral blood. Source of these receptors: a woman between 50 and 59 years old with COVID-19, enrolled during active disease.

V is TRBV29-1 and J is TRBJ2-7; TRBD2 agrees at 9 bases. The V gene's germline CDR1 is SQVTM and CDR2 ANQGSEA. This CDR3 region has 13 residues. V dropped 4 bases and J dropped 3; count of bases not matched to a gene: 4. This CDR3 is CSVVDSGSYEQYF. CDR3 DNA sequence: TGCAGCGTTGTCGATAGCGGGAGCTACGAGCAGTACTTC.

CDR3 loop: CASSLANLAGGDEQFF. The CDR3 DNA is TGTGCCAGCAGCTTAGCTAACTTAGCGGGTGGGGATGAGCAGTTCTTC. The V call is TRBV7-2, the J call TRBJ2-1, with 7 bases identical to TRBD2. V dropped 0 bases and J dropped 8; count of bases not matched to a gene: 10. In germline, CDR1 is SGHTA, CDR2 FQGNSA. The CDR3 has 16 amino acids.

In its sample, this clone was seen once. Other DNA sequences in this sample translate to the same CDR3. V usage is TRBV11-2 and J usage is TRBJ2-1; 8 nucleotides match TRBD2. The germline V gene has CDR1 SGHAT and CDR2 FQNNGV. CDR3 length: 14 residues. Losses at the gene ends were 2 bases for V and 5 bases for J; bases not matched to a gene: 2. Here the CDR3 DNA reads TGTGCCAGCAGCTTACTAGCGGGTAACAATGAGCAGTTCTTC. Residues: CASSLLAGNNEQFF.

The V call is TRBV5-6, the J call TRBJ2-7; 12 bases are a match to TRBD2. The J segment lost 6 bases and the V segment lost 3 bases, leaving 13 bases of the junction unmatched. The CDR3 is 17 amino acids. Per germline, CDR1 SGHDT and CDR2 YYEEEE. The CDR3 DNA reads as TGTGCCAGCAGCTGGACCTTTCAGGCTAGCGGGAGGGCCGAGCAGTACTTC. Protein sequence: CASSWTFQASGRAEQYF. The variable domain in full, with the rest retrieved from reference TRBV5-6 and TRBJ2-7, is DAGVTQSPTHLIKTRGQQVTLRCSPKSGHDTVSWYQQALGQGPQFIFQYYEEEERQRGNFPDRFSGHQFPNYSSELNVNALLLGDSALYLCASSWTFQASGRAEQYFGPGTRLTVT.

In DNA, the CDR3 is TGTGCCAGTAGTATAGGGCTCGTCGGGAGGGCCAGTGAGCAGTTCTTC. This sequence encodes CASSIGLVGRASEQFF. The chain uses TRBV19 and TRBJ2-1; 8 nucleotides match TRBD2. The CDR3 sequence is 16 residues long. Germline loops: CDR1 LNHDA, CDR2 SQIVND (reference sequence). Losses at the gene ends were 1 base for V and 9 bases for J; bases not matched to a gene: 11.

The rearrangement joins TRBV11-2 to TRBJ2-1; 7 nucleotides line up with TRBD1. With V trimmed by 6 bases and J by 10 bases, 18 bases remained unmatched. Germline CDR1 and CDR2: SGHAT and FQNNGV. This CDR3 contains 16 residues. The chain's CDR3 is CASRKVWDRENVEQFF. CDR3 DNA sequence: TGTGCCAGCAGAAAGGTTTGGGACAGAGAAAATGTGGAGCAGTTCTTC.

The rearrangement links TRBV9 to TRBJ2-1; D is undetermined. The V gene lost 0 bases and the J gene lost 6 bases, with 13 bases spanning the gap. The CDR3 runs 15 residues. Germline lookup yields CDR1 SGDLS and CDR2 YYNGEE. CDR3 nucleotides: TGTGCCAGCAGCGTAGGTACGGTTACCCTCAATGAGCAGTTCTTC. The encoded protein is CASSVGTVTLNEQFF.

The rearrangement uses TRBV19 and TRBJ2-5; TRBD1 might be the D (5 bases). V lost 5 bases, J lost 2 bases, and 12 bases lay in between. The CDR3 covers 14 residues. Germline assignment: CDR1 LNHDA and CDR2 SQIVND (reference sequence). CDR3 amino acids: CASSSRQIQETQYF. CDR3 DNA sequence: TGTGCCAGTAGTTCAAGACAGATTCAAGAGACCCAGTACTTC.

The chain recombines TRBV11-3 with TRBJ2-1; 13 bases line up with TRBD2. Germline loops: CDR1 SGHNT, CDR2 YENEEA. The length of the CDR3 is 15 residues. V shed 4 bases and J 10 bases; nucleotides not matched to a gene: 7. In DNA, the CDR3 is TGTGCCAGCAGCTCCCGAGGGACTAGCGGGACCGAGCAGTTCTTC. Protein: CASSSRGTSGTEQFF.

The genes are TRBV12-5 and TRBJ1-5; 9 bases are shared with TRBD1. Germline V gene sequence: CDR1 LGHNT, CDR2 FRNRAP. The CDR3 extends over 18 amino acids. V trimming: 4 bases; J trimming: 7 bases; junction bases outside the gene matches: 17. In nucleotides, the CDR3 is TGTGCTAGTGGTTGGCAGCCTTTACCGGGACAGGGATTACAGCCCCAGCATTTT. It codes for CASGWQPLPGQGLQPQHF.

The J gene is TRBJ2-3, the V gene TRBV7-2, with 9 bases aligning to TRBD2. The V gene end was trimmed by 1 base and the J gene end by 3 bases; junction bases not matched to a gene: 8. This CDR3 has 17 amino acids. The germline gives CDR1 SGHTA, CDR2 FQGNSA. CDR3: CASSLVSSGTGTDTQYF. CDR3 DNA sequence: TGTGCCAGCAGCTTAGTATCTAGCGGGACGGGGACAGATACGCAGTATTTT.

This chain links TRBV4-2 with TRBJ2-1, with D unresolved. V gave up 4 bases and J gave up 2 bases, with 12 bases separating them. This CDR3 spans 15 amino acids. Germline V gene data show CDR1 as LGHNA and CDR2 as YNFKEQ. The chain's CDR3 is CASSPIHTTYNEQFF. As DNA, the CDR3 is TGTGCCAGCAGCCCGATACATACTACCTACAATGAGCAGTTCTTC.

The J gene is TRBJ1-2, the V gene TRBV14; no clear D gene. The germline V gene has CDR1 SGHDN and CDR2 FVKESK. The CDR3 has 12 amino acids. Trimming removed 10 bases at V and 4 bases at J, with 13 bases between. This CDR3 reads CATGGELYGYTF. The CDR3 DNA reads as TGTGCCACCGGCGGAGAACTCTATGGCTACACCTTC.

The chain couples TRBV5-5 to TRBJ2-6; TRBD2 is a possible D gene (5 bases). The CDR3 length is 16 residues. Trimming pared 1 base from V and 2 bases from J, leaving 10 bases between. Germline-derived CDR1 and CDR2 are SGHKS and YYEKEE (reference sequence). The CDR3 coding sequence is TGTGCCAGCAGCTTGATATCGGGGACTGGGGCCAACGTCCTGACTTTC. Translated: CASSLISGTGANVLTF.

This sequence joins TRBV28 and TRBJ1-2; D is unresolved. V shed 4 bases and J shed 3 bases, with 9 bases lying between them. The length of the CDR3 is 13 residues. Germline CDR1 MDHEN, CDR2 SYDVKM. This CDR3 is CASSSTRHYGYTF. DNA for the CDR3: TGTGCCAGCAGTTCGACCAGGCACTATGGCTACACCTTC.

This chain links TRBV15 with TRBJ2-2; TRBD2 aligns across 8 bases. Germline V CDR1 and CDR2: LNHNV, YYDKDF (reference sequence). With V trimmed by 0 bases and J by 3 bases, 6 bases remained unmatched. This CDR3 comprises 17 residues. The CDR3, as DNA: TGTGCCACCAGCAGAGATATGACTAGCGTAGACACCGGGGAGCTGTTTTTT. Translation: CATSRDMTSVDTGELFF.

The chain couples TRBV5-5 to TRBJ2-7; 7 bases align to TRBD2. The CDR3 runs to 15 residues. In germline, CDR1 is SGHKS, CDR2 YYEKEE (reference sequence). V dropped 4 bases and J dropped 2; count of bases not matched to a gene: 9. The CDR3 is CASSTDPGGTYEQYF. In DNA, the CDR3 is TGTGCCAGCAGCACGGACCCGGGAGGAACCTACGAGCAGTACTTC.

The rearrangement uses TRBV30 and TRBJ1-1, with a possible D match to TRBD1 (5 bases). Trimming stripped 5 bases from V and 3 bases from J, with 10 bases between. The CDR3 consists of 12 residues. Germline V lookup: CDR1 GTSNPN, CDR2 SVGIG (reference sequence). The CDR3 loop reads CAWADKYTEAFF. The CDR3, as DNA: TGTGCCTGGGCGGACAAGTACACTGAAGCTTTCTTT.

In its sample, this clone was seen once. The J gene is TRBJ1-5, the V gene TRBV7-2, with TRBD1 as a possible D gene (5 bases). The CDR3 is 15 residues long. Germline-derived CDR1 and CDR2 are SGHTA and FQGNSA. Trimming took 6 bases from V and 3 from J, leaving 15 bases between them. CDR3 coding DNA: TGTGCCAGCAGATCCCCCGACAGTCCCAATCAGCCCCAGCATTTT. Translating it yields CASRSPDSPNQPQHF.

This chain uses TRBV27 with TRBJ1-5; possible D gene TRBD1, 6 bases. The V end lost 6 bases, the J end lost 6 bases, and 15 bases lay between the germline ends. This CDR3 has 14 amino acids. CDR1 and CDR2 from the germline V gene are MNHEY and SMNVEV (reference sequence). The chain's CDR3 is CASSRQVVAQPQHF. For the CDR3, the DNA is TGTGCCAGCAGCAGACAGGTAGTGGCTCAGCCCCAGCATTTT.

The rearrangement joins TRBV28 to TRBJ1-2; D is ambiguous. The germline gives CDR1 MDHEN, CDR2 SYDVKM. The CDR3 consists of 14 residues. V was pared by 10 bases and J by 5 bases, with 20 bases between. CDR3 coding DNA: TGTGCCACCAATCACCCCGGAGCAGCTTATGGCTACACCTTC. This translates into CATNHPGAAYGYTF.

The chain is built from TRBV7-9 and TRBJ1-4, with a tentative D call TRBD1 (6 bases). CDR1 and CDR2 from the germline V gene are SEHNR and FQNEAQ (reference sequence). The CDR3 has 15 residues. The V end was cut by 1 base, the J end by 4 bases, with 10 bases between. CDR3 residues: CASSLGGPLNEKLFF. In DNA form, the CDR3 reads TGTGCCAGCAGCTTAGGGGGGCCACTTAATGAAAAACTGTTTTTT.

The chain combines TRBV19 with TRBJ2-1, with D possibly being TRBD2 (6 bases). Trimming cost V 3 bases and J 9 bases, with 9 bases left between them. The CDR3 runs to 12 residues. The germline V gene encodes CDR1 LNHDA and CDR2 SQIVND (reference sequence). The CDR3 protein is CASSIGGTEQFF. The CDR3 nucleotides are TGTGCCAGTAGTATTGGGGGGACTGAGCAGTTCTTC.

The chain joins TRBV18 to TRBJ2-5; no definite D call. V lost 5 bases to trimming and J lost 5 bases, with 15 bases between them. The CDR3 has 14 residues. The germline V gene encodes CDR1 KGHSH and CDR2 LQKENI. The CDR3 protein is CASSSETAAETQYF. In DNA, the CDR3 is TGTGCCAGCTCATCGGAAACCGCGGCGGAGACCCAGTACTTC.

The V and J genes are TRBV6-4 and TRBJ1-1; TRBD1 aligns across 8 bases. The V and J ends lost 6 bases and 3 bases, in that order; junction bases with no gene match: 12. The CDR3 extends over 16 amino acids. Germline values: CDR1 MRHNA, CDR2 SNTAGT. CDR3 nucleotides: TGTGCCAGCAGATGGGACAGGACAACTGAGGACACTGAAGCTTTCTTT. Amino acid sequence: CASRWDRTTEDTEAFF.

Details on this clone: In the same sample, other DNA sequences code for this CDR3. V is TRBV30 and J is TRBJ2-7, with TRBD2 identical over 7 bases. J was trimmed by 3 bases and V by 4 bases; bases with no gene match: 0. The CDR3 runs to 11 residues. Per germline, CDR1 GTSNPN and CDR2 SVGIG (reference sequence). The DNA of the CDR3 is TGTGCCTGGACTAGCGGCTACGAGCAGTACTTC. This encodes CAWTSGYEQYF.

The rearrangement joins TRBV14 to TRBJ2-1; 11 nucleotides line up with TRBD2. This CDR3 is 17 amino acids long. Germline V CDR1 and CDR2: SGHDN, FVKESK. V gave up 1 base and J gave up 7 bases; unmatched junction bases: 9. The DNA for the CDR3 is TGTGCCAGCAGCCAAGCGCCCCTAGCGGGGGGAGGGAATGAGCAGTTCTTC. As protein: CASSQAPLAGGGNEQFF.

A single count supports this clone. The V gene is TRBV30, the J gene TRBJ1-3, with TRBD1 as a possible D gene (6 bases). This CDR3 comprises 14 residues. V was clipped by 4 bases and J by 2 bases, with 12 bases between them. Per germline, CDR1 GTSNPN and CDR2 SVGIG (reference sequence). The CDR3 is CAWMGRGPGNTIYF. The DNA for the CDR3 is TGTGCCTGGATGGGGCGGGGGCCTGGAAACACCATATATTTT.

The rearrangement joins TRBV7-8 to TRBJ1-4, with 8 bases fitting TRBD1. V dropped 5 bases and J dropped 5; count of bases not matched to a gene: 13. The length of the CDR3 is 17 residues. The V gene's germline CDR1 is SGHVS and CDR2 FQNEAQ. CDR3 nucleotide sequence: TGTGCCAGCAGCCTCGCCCCCACAGGGGGTAAGAATGAAAAACTGTTTTTT. Protein product: CASSLAPTGGKNEKLFF.